The TCR beta chain described here comes from a study of OX40 agonist ivuxolimab in advanced cancers. Some background on the complete study: Ivuxolimab was a fully human IgG2 agonistic monoclonal antibody targeting the costimulatory receptor OX40 (CD134). Intravenous ivuxolimab was administered to patients every 2 weeks at six dose levels: 0.01, 0.1, 0.3, 1.5, 3 and 10 mg/kg. Of the roughly 51 patients in dose escalation, about 20 had hepatocellular carcinoma, about 15 had melanoma, 9 had renal cell carcinoma and 9 had head and neck cancer. In the dose-escalation cohort, more than 75% of patients were male, and the mean age was around 60 years, with a range of about 20 to 79. Patients were allowed to have had prior anti-PD-1, anti-PD-L1 or anti-CTLA-4 therapy, and 40% to 45% of the dose-escalation patients had previously received checkpoint inhibitors. Three dose-escalation patients achieved partial responses, one with hepatocellular carcinoma and two with cutaneous melanoma. Peripheral TCRbeta sequencing aimed to test whether ivuxolimab altered TCR sequence diversity and caused clonal T-cell expansion. The paper covers the monotherapy dose-escalation part of the phase I ivuxolimab trial, which included N ≈ 52 patients.

To note about this clone: No cognate antigen has been identified for it. The record has no base qualities; no much larger clone is one base away.

Patients with autoimmune disease history or receiving systemic immunosuppression were excluded from the trial. In every dose cohort, peripheral blood was drawn for TCR sequencing at baseline, cycle 4 day 1, and cycle 7 day 1. Samples came from an open-label, multicenter, first-in-human phase I dose-escalation trial of ivuxolimab. The trial enrolled adults with locally advanced or metastatic head and neck squamous cell, hepatocellular, melanoma or renal cell carcinoma. CD4+ and CD8+ T cells were sorted separately from peripheral blood before TCR sequencing. Points the paper makes about the study in general: In the 0.1-3.0 mg/kg groups, partial responders had among the lowest normalized peripheral clonal expansion, particularly in CD8+ T cells. The antigen specificity of the peripheral T cells that underwent clonal expansion was not determined. At doses from 0.1 to 3.0 mg/kg, clonal expansion was seen in both CD4+ and CD8+ blood T cells between baseline and week 6. On average, CD8+ T cells showed more expanded clones than CD4+ T cells after ivuxolimab. Low levels of normalized T-cell clonal expansion were also seen in some patients who did not respond.

To sequence the TCRbeta CDR3 region, genomic DNA was isolated from the sorted cells. The immunoSEQ Assay was used to sequence the TCRbeta CDR3 regions. Here the immuneACCESS table is served through TCRdb, limited to in-frame sequences with V and J called. Missing clones are a known gap in these copies; in checked studies unresolved V genes cover under half, and the rest lacks a known reason. Counted in this sample were 70,000 or so clones; 60% to 85% of them appeared once. Together, the top ten hold about 2.2% of the sample. This TCR was recovered from an adult with an advanced solid tumor such as melanoma, head and neck, liver or kidney cancer. Specimen: CD4+ or CD8+ T cells sorted from blood, collected in a trial of the OX40 agonist ivuxolimab.

The nucleotide sequence is TGCGCCAGCAGCTTGCCGGGACAGGGCTACGAGCAGTACTTC. Translated, this is CASSLPGQGYEQYF. The chain was built from TRBV5-1 and TRBJ2-7; 9 bases in the junction line up with TRBD1. From the germline V gene, CDR1 is SGHRS and CDR2 is YFSETQ. The CDR3, cysteine through phenylalanine, is 14 amino acids long. Solely the CDR3 DNA is kept, with 42 bases framed from the first base. Trimming removed 1 base from V and 3 bases from J; the gene matches leave 2 bases unexplained.